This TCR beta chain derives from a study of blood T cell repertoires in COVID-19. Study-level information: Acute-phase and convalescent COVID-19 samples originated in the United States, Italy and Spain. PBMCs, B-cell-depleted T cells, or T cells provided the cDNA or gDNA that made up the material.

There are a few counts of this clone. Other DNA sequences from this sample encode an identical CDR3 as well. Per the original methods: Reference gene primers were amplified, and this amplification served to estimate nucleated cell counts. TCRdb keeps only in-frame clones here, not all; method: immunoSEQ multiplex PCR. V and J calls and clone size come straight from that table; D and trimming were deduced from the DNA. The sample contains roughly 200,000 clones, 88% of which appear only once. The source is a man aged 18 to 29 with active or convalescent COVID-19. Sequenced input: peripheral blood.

CDR3 DNA sequence: TGTGCTAGTGGTTTGGCGGGTAACACTGAAGCTTTCTTT. It yields the protein CASGLAGNTEAFF. J is TRBJ1-1 and V is TRBV12-5, with D uncertain. CDR3 length: 13 amino acids. The germline CDR1 and CDR2 sequences are LGHNT and FRNRAP. The V and J ends lost 1 base and 2 bases respectively, with 5 bases between them.